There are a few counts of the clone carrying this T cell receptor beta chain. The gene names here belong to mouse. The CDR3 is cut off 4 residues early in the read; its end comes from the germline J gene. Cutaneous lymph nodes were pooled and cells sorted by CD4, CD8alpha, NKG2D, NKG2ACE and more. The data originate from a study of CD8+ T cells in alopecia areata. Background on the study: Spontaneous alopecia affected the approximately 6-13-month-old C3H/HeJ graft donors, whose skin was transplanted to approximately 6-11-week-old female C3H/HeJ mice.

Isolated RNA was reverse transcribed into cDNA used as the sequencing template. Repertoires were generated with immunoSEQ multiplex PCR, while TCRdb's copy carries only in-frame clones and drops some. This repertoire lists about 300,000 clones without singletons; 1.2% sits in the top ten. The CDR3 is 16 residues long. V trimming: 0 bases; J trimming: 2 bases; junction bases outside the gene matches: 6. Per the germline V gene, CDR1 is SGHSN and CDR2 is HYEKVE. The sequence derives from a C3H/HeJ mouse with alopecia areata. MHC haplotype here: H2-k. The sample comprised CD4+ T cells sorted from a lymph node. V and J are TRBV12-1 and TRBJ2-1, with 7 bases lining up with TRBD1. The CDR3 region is CASSLTPGTDYAEQFF. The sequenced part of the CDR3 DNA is TGTGCCAGCTCTCTCACTCCCGGGACAGACTATGCT. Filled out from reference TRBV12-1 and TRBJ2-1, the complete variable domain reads DSGVVQSPRHIIKEKGGRSVLTCIPISGHSNVVWYQQTLGKELKFLIQHYEKVERDKGFLPSRFSVQQFDDYHSEMNMSALELEDSAMYFCASSLTPGTDYAEQFFGPGTRLTVL.